This T cell receptor beta chain was observed in a study of blood T cell repertoires in COVID-19. About the study: COVID-19 samples from acute and convalescent phases originated in the United States, Italy and Spain. Sources were T cells, B-cell-depleted T cells, or PBMCs; the material itself was cDNA or gDNA.

Per the original data handling: Amplification of reference gene primers was used by the study to estimate nucleated cell counts. Here immunoSEQ multiplex PCR was the method, and the copy in TCRdb shows in-frame clones only, minus some. V, J and clone size are taken as reported in that table, and D and trimming were inferred from the DNA itself. The repertoire includes tens of thousands of clones, approximately 86% of them detected once, and 4.8% sits in the top ten. The germline V and J ends were trimmed by 1 base and 7 bases, with 8 bases remaining between them. This CDR3 comprises 14 residues. The V gene's germline CDR1 is MDHEN and CDR2 SYDVKM.

The gene calls are TRBV28 and TRBJ1-6; TRBD1 is a possible D gene (6 bases). The sequencing input was peripheral blood. The sequence was collected from a man between 60 and 70 years old with acute or convalescent COVID-19. The CDR3 nucleotides read TGTGCCAGCAGTTTATCGGGACAAAATTCACCCCTCCACTTT. Protein: CASSLSGQNSPLHF.